These 27 T cell receptor beta chains came from one sample sequenced in a study of human T cells and chemical hapten exposure. MiXCR, applied by TCRdb to the RACE reads, yields one record per CDR3 protein. Of around 260,000 distinct CDR3 sequences in the sample, about 9.4% were seen once. Documented time point: pre-sensitization, week 0. Regarding treatment: therapeutic diphenylcyclopropenone sensitization with weekly scalp DPC. This specimen was whole blood, taken in connection with sensitization to the hapten diphenylcyclopropenone (DPC). Receptors originate from a woman between 40 and 55 years old with alopecia areata. Some clones in this sample may be carry-over from other donors' samples.

The sample holds one count of this clonotype. The chain uses TRBV4-1 and TRBJ2-1, with 8 bases identical to TRBD2. This CDR3 is built from 16 residues. V was pared by 0 bases and J by 11 bases, with 12 bases of the junction left unmatched. CDR1 and CDR2 from the germline V gene are MGHRA and YSYEKL. CDR3 in DNA: TGCGCCAGCAGCCAAGAACTAGCGGAAGGAAGGTCGAAGCAGTTCTTC. It is translated as CASSQELAEGRSKQFF.

This clonotype was recorded a few times. The chain combines TRBV25-1 with TRBJ1-2, with 10 bases aligning to TRBD1. Germline V gene sequence: CDR1 MGHDK, CDR2 SYGVNS. The CDR3 is 15 residues long. Trimming removed 2 bases from V and 2 bases from J; junction bases left unmatched: 2. The CDR3 coding sequence is TGTGCCAGCAGTGAAACGGGACAGGGGAACTATGGCTACACCTTC. It encodes CASSETGQGNYGYTF.

There are a few counts of this clonotype. V is TRBV9 and J is TRBJ2-7; 7 nucleotides line up with TRBD2. The CDR3 loop spans 13 amino acids. Unmatched junction bases numbered 3, after V lost 4 bases and J lost 2 bases. Per germline, CDR1 SGDLS and CDR2 YYNGEE. The CDR3 nucleotides are TGTGCCAGCAGCTCTAGCGGTACCTACGAGCAGTACTTC. Protein sequence: CASSSSGTYEQYF.

The rearrangement uses TRBV5-1 and TRBJ1-5; perhaps TRBD1 as D (6 bases). Trimming left V 3 bases short and J 2 bases short, with 12 bases between. The CDR3 contains 15 residues. Germline V lookup: CDR1 SGHRS, CDR2 YFSETQ. The CDR3 DNA sequence: TGCGCCAGCAGCTCCACAGGGTTGGGCAATCAGCCCCAGCATTTT. It specifies CASSSTGLGNQPQHF.

This clonotype has more than one count but fewer than ten. The J gene is TRBJ2-2, the V gene TRBV5-1; the D is unclear. Germline-derived CDR1 and CDR2 are SGHRS and YFSETQ. Trimming removed 9 bases at V and 2 bases at J, with 11 bases between. CDR3 length equals 13 residues. CDR3 region: CATREENTGELFF. Here the CDR3 DNA reads TGCGCCACCCGAGAGGAAAACACCGGGGAGCTGTTTTTT.

The table lists this clonotype with a few counts. This chain connects TRBV19 to TRBJ2-1, with 13 positions matching TRBD2. The ends lost 9 bases at V and 7 bases at J; junction bases unmatched: 6. The CDR3 contains 14 residues. Per germline, CDR1 LNHDA and CDR2 SQIVND (reference sequence). The CDR3 spells CASGLAGASNEQFF. For the CDR3, the DNA is TGTGCCAGCGGACTAGCGGGAGCGTCAAATGAGCAGTTCTTC.

The chain uses TRBV3-1 and TRBJ2-7; 7 nucleotides line up with TRBD2. Germline CDR1 LGHDT, CDR2 YNNKEL (reference sequence). The CDR3 extends over 15 amino acids. Losses at the gene ends were 1 base for V and 4 bases for J; bases not matched to a gene: 7. The CDR3 loop reads CASSQVSGVRYEQYF. The CDR3 DNA follows: TGTGCCAGCAGCCAAGTCAGCGGGGTGAGGTACGAGCAGTACTTC.

This clonotype came up a few times. V usage is TRBV10-3 and J usage is TRBJ1-4; maybe TRBD1 (6 bases). Looked up from germline, CDR1 is ENHRY and CDR2 is SYGVKD. Trimming pared 3 bases from V and 7 bases from J, leaving 9 bases between. The CDR3 has 13 amino acids. The CDR3 nucleotides are TGTGCCATCAGTGACCCAGGGGTTGAAAAACTGTTTTTT. Its translation: CAISDPGVEKLFF.

This clonotype turned up a few times. CDR3 in DNA: TGTGCCAGCAGTTACGGGGGTACCCTAATACTAGCGGGCCGAGGGACCGGGGAGCTGTTTTTT. Its translation is CASSYGGTLILAGRGTGELFF. The rearrangement links TRBV6-6 to TRBJ2-2; 9 bases fit TRBD2. This CDR3 spans 21 amino acids. Trimming removed 2 bases from V and 5 bases from J; junction bases left unmatched: 21. Germline CDR1 reads MNHNY; CDR2 reads SVGAGI (reference sequence).

About this clonotype: The conserved final phenylalanine or tryptophan is absent from the CDR3, which likely points to a read error. The chain combines TRBV10-3 with TRBJ2-7, with D perhaps TRBD1 or TRBD2 (6 bases each). The CDR3 totals 14 residues. Germline loops: CDR1 ENHRY, CDR2 SYGVKD. Trimming removed 6 bases at V and 1 base at J, with 13 bases between. In DNA, the CDR3 is TGTGCCATCAGAATAACAGGGACTTCCTACGAGCAGTACTCC. Protein sequence: CAIRITGTSYEQYS.

This clonotype was detected only a few times. The rearrangement joins TRBV6-1 to TRBJ1-5; D gene unclear. With 3 bases removed from V and 7 bases from J, the gap between germline ends came to 10 bases. Germline assignment: CDR1 MNHNS and CDR2 SASEGT. The CDR3 loop spans 13 amino acids. The CDR3 DNA is TGTGCCAGCAGTGATTGGCGGAGACAGCCCCAGCATTTT. This sequence encodes CASSDWRRQPQHF.

At least ten counts were recorded for this clonotype. The chain recombines TRBV28 with TRBJ2-4, with 14 bases lining up with TRBD2. The CDR3 contains 15 residues. From germline, CDR1 is MDHEN and CDR2 SYDVKM. J was trimmed by 10 bases and V by 6 bases; bases with no gene match: 8. CDR3 bases: TGTGCCAGCAGACCGGGACTAGCGGGAGTTGGGATTCAGTACTTC. Protein: CASRPGLAGVGIQYF.

In nucleotides, the CDR3 is TGTGCCAGCAGTTTGGTCAGGCTACTAGCCAAAAACATTCAGTACTTC. Translated, it gives CASSLVRLLAKNIQYF. The chain employs TRBV12-3 or TRBV12-4 and TRBJ2-4, with D hard to call. The germline V and J ends were trimmed by 3 bases and 0 bases, with 12 bases remaining between them. The CDR3 has 16 amino acids.

CDR3 in DNA: TGTGCCAGCAGCCAATTTCCAAGTCAGCCCCAGCATTTT. Translating gives CASSQFPSQPQHF. The genes are TRBV14 and TRBJ1-5, with D unclear. Germline values: CDR1 SGHDN, CDR2 FVKESK. The CDR3 totals 13 residues. The V gene lost 2 bases and the J gene lost 6 bases, with 8 bases spanning the gap.

This clonotype appeared many times. V gene TRBV28 combines with J gene TRBJ2-1, with 10 bases lining up with TRBD2. Germline trimming cut 7 bases from V and 7 bases from J; bases unmatched to any gene: 10. This CDR3 comprises 15 residues. Germline values: CDR1 MDHEN, CDR2 SYDVKM. The CDR3 nucleotides are TGTGCCAGCAAACCTGAAGCGGGAGGGATAAATGAGCAGTTCTTC. It encodes CASKPEAGGINEQFF.

This clonotype was counted between two and nine times. The chain links TRBV11-2 to TRBJ1-4, with 8 bases lining up with TRBD1. This CDR3 has 14 residues. The V segment lost 3 bases and the J segment 6 bases; nucleotides outside the gene matches: 3. Germline values: CDR1 SGHAT, CDR2 FQNNGV. The CDR3 region is CASSFGQGDEKLFF. The CDR3 nucleotides are TGTGCCAGCAGCTTCGGACAGGGCGATGAAAAACTGTTTTTT. The entire variable domain, with the rest obtained from reference TRBV11-2 and TRBJ1-4, is as follows: EAGVAQSPRYKIIEKRQSVAFWCNPISGHATLYWYQQILGQGPKLLIQFQNNGVVDDSQLPKDRFSAERLKGVDSTLKIQPAKLEDSAVYLCASSFGQGDEKLFFGSGTQLSVL.

The chain employs TRBV12-3 or TRBV12-4 and TRBJ2-2, with D unresolved. The CDR3 is made up of 11 amino acids. The germline V and J ends were trimmed by 6 bases and 7 bases, with 6 bases remaining between them. This CDR3 reads CASSPVGELFF. The CDR3 region has the DNA TGTGCCAGCAGCCCGGTCGGGGAGCTGTTTTTT.

This clonotype was found a few times. The rearrangement links TRBV29-1 to TRBJ2-6; 9 nucleotides match TRBD1. The CDR3 length is 17 residues. V dropped 7 bases and J dropped 0; count of bases not matched to a gene: 10. Germline V CDR1 and CDR2: SQVTM, ANQGSEA. This CDR3 is CSARAGTGNSGANVLTF. The CDR3 bases are TGCAGCGCTCGCGCCGGGACAGGGAACTCTGGGGCCAACGTCCTGACTTTC. Complete variable domain (other parts from reference TRBV29-1 and TRBJ2-6): SAVISQKPSRDICQRGTSLTIQCQVDSQVTMMFWYRQQPGQSLTLIATANQGSEATYESGFVIDKFPISRPNLTFSTLTVSNMSPEDSSIYLCSARAGTGNSGANVLTFGAGSRLTVL.

This clonotype was counted at least ten times. This rearrangement joins TRBV29-1 to TRBJ1-1; D is uncertain. Germline-derived CDR1 and CDR2 are SQVTM and ANQGSEA. The CDR3 sequence is 13 residues long. The V and J ends lost 6 bases and 0 bases respectively, with 11 bases between them. The DNA of the CDR3 is TGCAGCGTGGGAGTTCTCATGAACACTGAAGCTTTCTTT. Translation gives CSVGVLMNTEAFF.

This clonotype was counted many times. V usage is TRBV28 and J usage is TRBJ2-5; 8 bases map to TRBD1. The CDR3 is made up of 13 amino acids. The germline CDR1 and CDR2 sequences are MDHEN and SYDVKM. The V and J ends lost 5 bases and 5 bases, in that order; junction bases with no gene match: 4. CDR3: CASSPTGVETQYF. CDR3 DNA sequence: TGTGCCAGCAGTCCGACAGGGGTGGAGACCCAGTACTTC.

This clonotype turned up a few times. This chain joins TRBV18 and TRBJ2-3, with D perhaps being TRBD1 or TRBD2 (7 bases each). The CDR3 totals 13 residues. The V gene's germline CDR1 is KGHSH and CDR2 LQKENI. Trimming left V 11 bases short and J 0 bases short, with 12 bases between. This CDR3 reads CAGRDRSTDTQYF. CDR3 nucleotide sequence: TGTGCCGGGAGGGACAGAAGCACAGATACGCAGTATTTT.

Many counts were recorded for this clonotype. The chain carries TRBV29-1 and TRBJ1-1; weak D call: TRBD1 (5 bases). Germline CDR1 reads SQVTM; CDR2 reads ANQGSEA. This CDR3 has 13 residues. The V end lost 7 bases, the J end lost 1 base, and 13 bases lay between the germline ends. CDR3 coding DNA: TGCAGCGGGGTGGGGACGGGGAACACTGAAGCTTTCTTT. Translating it yields CSGVGTGNTEAFF.

The CDR3 sequence is CASSRPGTGSRAETQYF. For the CDR3, the DNA is TGTGCCAGCAGTCGTCCCGGGACAGGGTCGAGGGCAGAGACCCAGTACTTC. The chain combines TRBV6-2 or TRBV6-3 with TRBJ2-5; 9 bases align to TRBD1. V shed 5 bases, J shed 4 bases, and the junction held 14 bases outside the gene matches. CDR1 is MNHEY, CDR2 SVGEGT, per germline. CDR3 length equals 17 residues.

This clonotype turned up a few times. The chain has TRBV7-2 and TRBJ2-3; 7 bases are a match to TRBD1. J gave up 10 bases and V 5 bases, and 15 bases lay outside the gene matches. There are 15 residues in the CDR3. The germline CDR1 and CDR2 sequences are SGHTA and FQGNSA. The CDR3 DNA reads as TGTGCCAGCAGCCAAAGCGCTGCCCGGGACAGCCCGCAGTATTTT. The encoded protein is CASSQSAARDSPQYF.

This rearrangement joins TRBV28 to TRBJ1-2, with D maybe TRBD1 (5 bases). V was cut by 5 bases and J by 4 bases, with 14 bases left in between. The CDR3 contains 14 residues. Germline CDR1 is MDHEN and CDR2 is SYDVKM. In DNA, the CDR3 is TGTGCCAGCAGTCCGGGCTCGAGGGGCTATGGCTACACCTTC. Translated: CASSPGSRGYGYTF.

This sequence joins TRBV5-6 and TRBJ1-2; 7 bases are shared with TRBD1. The ends lost 3 bases at V and 4 bases at J; junction bases unmatched: 9. From germline, CDR1 is SGHDT and CDR2 YYEEEE. The CDR3 is 15 residues long. CDR3 nucleotides: TGTGCCAGCAGCTCCCAGACAGGGTCGATCTATGGCTACACCTTC. It specifies CASSSQTGSIYGYTF.

The V call is TRBV24-1, the J call TRBJ2-5; no clear D gene. The germline V gene has CDR1 KGHDR and CDR2 SFDVKD. The CDR3 runs 12 residues. Deletions cut 1 base from V and 6 bases from J, with 5 bases between. The CDR3 sequence: CATSDFRQTQYF. The CDR3, as DNA: TGTGCCACCAGTGATTTCAGGCAGACCCAGTACTTC.